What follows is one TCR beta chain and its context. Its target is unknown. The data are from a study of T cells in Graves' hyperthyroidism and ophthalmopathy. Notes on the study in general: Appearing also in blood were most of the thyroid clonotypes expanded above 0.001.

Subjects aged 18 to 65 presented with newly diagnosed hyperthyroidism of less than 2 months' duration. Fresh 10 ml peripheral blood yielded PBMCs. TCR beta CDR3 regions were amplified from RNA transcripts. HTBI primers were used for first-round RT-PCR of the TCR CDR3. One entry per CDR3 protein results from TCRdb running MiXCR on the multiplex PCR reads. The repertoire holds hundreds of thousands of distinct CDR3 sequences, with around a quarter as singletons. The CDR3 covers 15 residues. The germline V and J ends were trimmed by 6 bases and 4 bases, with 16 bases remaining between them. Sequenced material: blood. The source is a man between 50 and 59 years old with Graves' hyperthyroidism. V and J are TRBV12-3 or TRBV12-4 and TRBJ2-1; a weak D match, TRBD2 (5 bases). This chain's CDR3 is CASRAGERGYNEQFF. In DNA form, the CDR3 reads TGTGCCAGCAGAGCCGGGGAACGGGGTTACAATGAGCAGTTCTTC.